Listed below are T cell receptor beta chains from one sample, sequenced in a study of blood T cell repertoires in COVID-19. Some clones are missing from TCRdb's copy, which holds only in-frame ones; the method was immunoSEQ multiplex PCR. The sample includes around 65,000 clones, 65% to 90% of them seen just once. The specimen was peripheral blood. These receptors originate from a man older than 75 with active COVID-19. The CDR3 runs from the conserved cysteine through the conserved F or W. D genes are given only for firm matches. The size of a clone is reported for some rows only, either as once, few or many, or as a class for expanded clones.

j_call clone_size d_call v_call cdr3_aa cdr3_nt
TRBJ2-5 - TRBD1 TRBV4-1 CASSQQGVLQETQYF TGCGCCAGCAGCCAACAGGGGGTTCTCCAAGAGACCCAGTACTTC
TRBJ2-2 - - TRBV2 CASSELSESNTGELFF TGTGCCAGCAGTGAACTTAGCGAATCGAACACCGGGGAGCTGTTTTTT
TRBJ2-7 - - TRBV28 CATDDRQSYEQYF TGTGCCACCGACGATCGACAGTCCTACGAGCAGTACTTC
TRBJ2-7 few TRBD2 TRBV4-2 CASSHLLAGDYEQYF TGTGCCAGCAGCCACCTACTAGCGGGGGACTACGAGCAGTACTTC
TRBJ2-1 - - TRBV27 CASSFGPEGNEQFF TGTGCCAGCAGTTTCGGCCCCGAGGGAAATGAGCAGTTCTTC
TRBJ2-1 - - TRBV21-1 CASSTRTSGGVYNEQFF TGTGCCAGCAGCACCCGGACTAGCGGGGGGGTATACAATGAGCAGTTCTTC
TRBJ2-7 few - TRBV18 CASSPDVGGAGVVVYF TGTGCCAGCTCACCGGATGTTGGAGGAGCTGGGGTCGTGGTTTACTTC
TRBJ2-7 - - TRBV10-3 CAISEGTPYEQYF TGTGCCATCAGTGAGGGTACACCCTACGAGCAGTACTTC
TRBJ2-3 - TRBD2 TRBV2 CASCGGPGTDTQYF TGTGCCAGCTGCGGGGGACCCGGCACAGATACGCAGTATTTT
TRBJ1-4 - TRBD1 TRBV5-1 CASSLEGQGSWLFF TGCGCCAGCAGCTTAGAAGGACAGGGAAGTTGGCTGTTTTTT
TRBJ1-4 - - TRBV3-1/TRBV3-2 CASSQQGLVAEKLFF TGTGCCAGCAGCCAACAGGGGTTAGTTGCCGAAAAACTGTTTTTT
TRBJ2-1 - - TRBV4-2 CASSQSPAGAGYNEQFF TGTGCCAGCAGCCAGTCCCCCGCGGGGGCGGGATACAATGAGCAGTTCTTC
TRBJ2-7 once TRBD1 TRBV5-6 CASSPPGQGYEQYF TGTGCCAGCAGCCCACCGGGACAGGGGTACGAGCAGTACTTC
TRBJ2-1 - - TRBV6-6 CASKSDIEQFF TGTGCCAGCAAATCCGACATAGAGCAGTTCTTC
TRBJ1-6 - TRBD1 TRBV10-3 CAISDGTGHSPLHF TGTGCCATCAGTGATGGGACAGGGCACTCACCCCTCCACTTT
TRBJ2-5 - TRBD2 TRBV18 CASSPLAGGETQYF TGTGCCAGCTCACCACTAGCGGGAGGAGAGACCCAGTACTTC
TRBJ2-7 - TRBD2 TRBV5-1 CASSSTSGGIRSYEQYF TGCGCCAGCAGCTCAACTAGCGGGGGGATTCGGTCCTACGAGCAGTACTTC
TRBJ2-3 - TRBD2 TRBV7-6 CASSSSGVTDTQYF TGTGCCAGCAGCTCTAGCGGGGTAACAGATACGCAGTATTTT
TRBJ1-5 - - TRBV30 CAWSRRGNQPQHF TGTGCCTGGAGTCGTAGGGGGAATCAGCCCCAGCATTTT
TRBJ1-1 - TRBD1 TRBV18 CASSPQQGEAFF TGTGCCAGCTCACCACAACAGGGGGAAGCTTTCTTT
TRBJ1-5 - - TRBV7-2 CASSPGSSRVPQHF TGTGCCAGCAGCCCAGGATCTTCCAGGGTGCCCCAGCATTTT
TRBJ2-5 - TRBD2 TRBV19 CASSLAGQVKTQYF TGTGCCAGTAGTCTAGCGGGACAAGTGAAGACCCAGTACTTC
TRBJ2-3 once TRBD1 TRBV7-4 CASSYRDRGLWGTDTQYF TGTGCCAGCAGCTACCGGGACAGGGGGCTTTGGGGCACAGATACGCAGTATTTT
TRBJ1-4 - TRBD1 TRBV6-5 CASSRGQKLFF TGTGCCAGCAGTAGGGGACAGAAACTGTTTTTT
TRBJ1-6 - - TRBV18 CASSQGPAKSYNSPLHF TGTGCCAGCTCACAGGGGCCCGCAAAGTCGTATAATTCACCCCTCCACTTT
TRBJ2-1 - TRBD2 TRBV10-1 CASTHSGGGNNEQFF TGCGCCAGCACCCATAGCGGGGGGGGAAACAATGAGCAGTTCTTC
TRBJ1-2 - TRBD1 TRBV6-5 CASRRGTGLGYTF TGTGCCAGCAGAAGAGGGACAGGACTTGGCTACACCTTC
TRBJ1-4 - - TRBV4-1 CASSKIWGANEKLFF TGCGCCAGCAGCAAAATATGGGGAGCTAATGAAAAACTGTTTTTT
TRBJ1-5 - TRBD1 TRBV7-2 CASSLYGTESNQPQHF TGTGCCAGCAGCTTATATGGGACAGAAAGCAATCAGCCCCAGCATTTT
TRBJ1-2 - - TRBV7-2 CASPPGYGYTF TGTGCCAGCCCCCCCGGGTATGGCTACACCTTC
TRBJ2-6 - TRBD1 TRBV7-2 CASSDRTGKANVLTF TGTGCCAGCAGCGACCGGACAGGGAAGGCCAACGTCCTGACTTTC
TRBJ2-3 - TRBD1 TRBV7-2 CASSLEETGRGTDTQYF TGTGCCAGCAGCTTAGAAGAGACAGGGAGAGGAACAGATACGCAGTATTTT
TRBJ1-1 - - TRBV28 CASTPVGGKFTEAFF TGTGCCAGCACCCCAGTCGGCGGCAAATTCACTGAAGCTTTCTTT
TRBJ1-4 - TRBD1 TRBV7-9 CASSSGQLATNEKLFF TGTGCCAGCAGCTCGGGACAGCTTGCAACTAATGAAAAACTGTTTTTT
TRBJ2-7 - TRBD1 TRBV25-1 CASRQGASYEQYF TGTGCCAGCCGACAGGGGGCCTCCTACGAGCAGTACTTC
TRBJ2-1 - TRBD2 TRBV6-5 CASSGSGGSYNEQFF TGTGCCAGCAGCGGTAGCGGGGGCTCCTACAATGAGCAGTTCTTC
TRBJ2-3 - - TRBV7-3 CASSLGSRRWSDTQYF TGTGCCAGCAGCTTAGGGTCGAGGCGTTGGTCAGATACGCAGTATTTT
TRBJ2-6 - - TRBV19 CASSTGAGSSGANVLTF TGTGCCAGTAGTACAGGGGCAGGATCTTCTGGGGCCAACGTCCTGACTTTC
TRBJ1-2 - - TRBV19 CASSITGSAYGYTF TGTGCCAGTAGTATTACAGGGTCGGCCTATGGCTACACCTTC
TRBJ2-7 - - TRBV9 CASSSPGAYEQYF TGTGCCAGCAGCAGTCCGGGGGCCTACGAGCAGTACTTC
TRBJ2-3 - - TRBV3-1/TRBV3-2 CASSQGLTADTQYF TGTGCCAGCAGCCAAGGCTTGACAGCAGATACGCAGTATTTT
TRBJ1-2 - - TRBV4-2 CASSQDRRGLGYTF TGTGCCAGCAGCCAAGATCGCCGGGGTCTAGGCTACACCTTC
TRBJ2-7 - - TRBV19 CASSIRPTEAYEQYF TGTGCCAGTAGTATTAGACCGACGGAGGCCTACGAGCAGTACTTC
TRBJ2-2 - TRBD2 TRBV6-6 CASGSGPSGAGGELFF TGTGCCAGCGGGTCGGGTCCTAGCGGGGCGGGCGGGGAGCTGTTTTTT
TRBJ2-1 once - TRBV28 CASTTGGRDEQFF TGTGCCAGCACGACCGGGGGGCGGGATGAGCAGTTCTTC
TRBJ2-1 - - TRBV28 CASSWDGTRARNEQFF TGTGCCAGCAGTTGGGATGGTACCAGGGCCCGCAATGAGCAGTTCTTC
TRBJ2-2 - - TRBV5-1 CASSLSSSGPTGELFF TGCGCCAGCAGCTTGAGTAGTAGCGGACCCACCGGGGAGCTGTTTTTT
TRBJ1-1 few - TRBV2 CASRESKEAFF TGTGCCAGCAGAGAATCTAAAGAAGCTTTCTTT
TRBJ2-5 - - TRBV4-3 CASSQDLQGETQYF TGCGCCAGCAGCCAAGACTTACAGGGTGAGACCCAGTACTTC